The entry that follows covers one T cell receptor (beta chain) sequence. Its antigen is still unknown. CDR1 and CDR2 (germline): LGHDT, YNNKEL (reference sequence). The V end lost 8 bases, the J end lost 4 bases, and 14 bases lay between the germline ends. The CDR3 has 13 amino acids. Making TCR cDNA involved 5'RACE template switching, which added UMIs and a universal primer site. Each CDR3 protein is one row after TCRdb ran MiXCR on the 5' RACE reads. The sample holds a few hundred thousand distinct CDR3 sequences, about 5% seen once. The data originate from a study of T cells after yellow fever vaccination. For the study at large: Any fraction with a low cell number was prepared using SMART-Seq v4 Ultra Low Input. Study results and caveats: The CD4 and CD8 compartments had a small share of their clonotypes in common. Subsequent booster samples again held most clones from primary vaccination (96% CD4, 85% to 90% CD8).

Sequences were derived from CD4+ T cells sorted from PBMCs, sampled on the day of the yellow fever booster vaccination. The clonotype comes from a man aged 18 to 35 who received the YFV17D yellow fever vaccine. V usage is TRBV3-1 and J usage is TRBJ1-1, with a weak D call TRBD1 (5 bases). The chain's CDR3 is CASSHIGATEAFF. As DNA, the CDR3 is TGTGCCAGCTCTCATATCGGGGCCACTGAAGCTTTCTTT.